The clone carrying this TCR beta chain was observed a handful of times. Its antigen is not identified. Exclusion of a patient followed from autoimmune disease history or systemic immunosuppression. CDR3 length: 14 residues. Germline V gene lookup returns CDR1 LGHNT and CDR2 FRNRAP. J lost 1 base, V lost 9 bases, and 8 bases had no gene match. The data were obtained in a study of OX40 agonist ivuxolimab in advanced cancers. Looking at the study overall: Ivuxolimab, which is an agonistic anti-OX40 (CD134) antibody, was administered to the patients. Across the patients, intravenous ivuxolimab was delivered every 2 weeks at 0.01 to 10 mg/kg.

Study observations and caveats: Expanded peripheral T cell antigen specificity was not determined.

Generated by immunoSEQ multiplex PCR, the TCRdb table keeps only in-frame clones and is missing some. Of 45,000 to 60,000 clones detected, 85% to 90% appear once; the ten largest clones hold around 6.7%. Sequencing was performed on CD4+ or CD8+ T cells sorted from blood, taken in a trial of the OX40 agonist ivuxolimab. The V and J genes are TRBV12-5 and TRBJ1-1; 7 bases fit TRBD1. The sequence came from an adult with an advanced solid tumor such as melanoma, head and neck, liver or kidney cancer. The CDR3 nucleotides are TGTGCTAGCAGGCCCGGGACAGAGAACACTGAAGCTTTCTTT. It yields the protein CASRPGTENTEAFF. Full variable domain (missing parts from reference TRBV12-5 and TRBJ1-1): DARVTQTPRHKVTEMGQEVTMRCQPILGHNTVFWYRQTMMQGLELLAYFRNRAPLDDSGMPKDRFSAEMPDATLATLKIQPSEPRDSAVYFCASRPGTENTEAFFGQGTRLTVV.